One and the same sample provided the 5 T cell receptor beta chains below, sequenced in a study of shared clonotypes between healthy human individuals. Libraries were prepared by immunoSEQ multiplex PCR; TCRdb keeps only in-frame clonotypes and omits some of them. Here the sample spans around 2,100,000 clones, less than 95% being singletons. It was CD45RO-negative cells, positively selected for CCR7, that made up naive CD8 cells, with terminally differentiated effector memory CD45RA+ cells excluded. Sequenced input: naive CD8+ T cells sorted from blood. These receptors were collected from a man between 18 and 29 years old in good health.

The chain links TRBV7-9 to TRBJ2-7; D remains unclear. Germline CDR1 is SEHNR and CDR2 is FQNEAQ (reference sequence). CDR3 length: 13 residues. The ends were cut back, 4 bases at V and 2 bases at J, with 9 bases in the middle. The chain's CDR3 is CASSSTDPYEQYF. CDR3 bases: TGTGCCAGCAGCTCAACCGATCCCTACGAGCAGTACTTC.

The chain employs TRBV9 and TRBJ2-6; the match to TRBD1 covers 7 bases. The J segment lost 0 bases and the V segment lost 0 bases, leaving 12 bases of the junction unmatched. The CDR3 contains 20 residues. From germline, CDR1 is SGDLS and CDR2 YYNGEE. The DNA of the CDR3 is TGTGCCAGCAGCGTAGCCCCGACAGGGCCCTCTTTCTCTGGGGCCAACGTCCTGACTTTC. Encoded protein: CASSVAPTGPSFSGANVLTF.

This chain links TRBV27 with TRBJ2-1, with 10 nucleotides matching TRBD2. This CDR3 contains 15 residues. With V trimmed by 4 bases and J by 8 bases, 8 bases remained unmatched. CDR1 is MNHEY and CDR2 is SMNVEV in the germline V gene (reference sequence). CDR3 sequence (DNA): TGTGCCAGCAGTTCCGATCTAGCGGGAGCCGATGAGCAGTTCTTC. It specifies CASSSDLAGADEQFF.

V gene TRBV11-2 combines with J gene TRBJ2-3; the match to TRBD2 covers 9 bases. The trim removed 0 bases at V and 5 bases at J, leaving 6 bases unmatched. The CDR3 covers 16 residues. Germline V gene lookup returns CDR1 SGHAT and CDR2 FQNNGV. For the CDR3, the DNA is TGTGCCAGCAGCTTAGATTTTGCGGGAGGGAAAGATACGCAGTATTTT. It translates to CASSLDFAGGKDTQYF. The whole variable domain, remainder taken from reference TRBV11-2 and TRBJ2-3, is EAGVAQSPRYKIIEKRQSVAFWCNPISGHATLYWYQQILGQGPKLLIQFQNNGVVDDSQLPKDRFSAERLKGVDSTLKIQPAKLEDSAVYLCASSLDFAGGKDTQYFGPGTRLTVL.

The rearrangement joins TRBV4-1 to TRBJ2-3; no definite D call. The CDR3 is 17 residues long. The germline V gene has CDR1 MGHRA and CDR2 YSYEKL. V lost 0 bases, J lost 2 bases, and 15 bases lay in between. The CDR3 protein is CASSQEMPGALTDTQYF. CDR3 nucleotide sequence: TGCGCCAGCAGCCAAGAGATGCCGGGCGCTCTCACAGATACGCAGTATTTT.